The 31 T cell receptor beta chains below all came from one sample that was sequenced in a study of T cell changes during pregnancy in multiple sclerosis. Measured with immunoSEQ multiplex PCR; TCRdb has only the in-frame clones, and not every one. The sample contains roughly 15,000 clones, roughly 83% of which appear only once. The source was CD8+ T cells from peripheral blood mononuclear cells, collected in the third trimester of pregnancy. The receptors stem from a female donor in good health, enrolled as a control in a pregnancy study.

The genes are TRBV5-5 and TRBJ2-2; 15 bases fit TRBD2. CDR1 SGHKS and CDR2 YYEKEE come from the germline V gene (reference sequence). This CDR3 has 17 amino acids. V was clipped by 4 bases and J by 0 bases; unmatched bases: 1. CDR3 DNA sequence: TGTGCCAGCAGCAGGACTAGCGGGAGGGCGAACACCGGGGAGCTGTTTTTT. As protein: CASSRTSGRANTGELFF.

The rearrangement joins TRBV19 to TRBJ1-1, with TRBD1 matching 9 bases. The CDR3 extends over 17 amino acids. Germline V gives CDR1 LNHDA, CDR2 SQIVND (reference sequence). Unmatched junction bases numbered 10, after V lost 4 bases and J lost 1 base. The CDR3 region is CASSTLRTGDKNTEAFF. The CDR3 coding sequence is TGTGCCAGTAGTACTTTGCGGACAGGGGATAAGAACACTGAAGCTTTCTTT. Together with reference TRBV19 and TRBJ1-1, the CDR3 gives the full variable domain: DGGITQSPKYLFRKEGQNVTLSCEQNLNHDAMYWYRQDPGQGLRLIYYSQIVNDFQKGDIAEGYSVSREKKESFPLTVTSAQKNPTAFYLCASSTLRTGDKNTEAFFGQGTRLTVV.

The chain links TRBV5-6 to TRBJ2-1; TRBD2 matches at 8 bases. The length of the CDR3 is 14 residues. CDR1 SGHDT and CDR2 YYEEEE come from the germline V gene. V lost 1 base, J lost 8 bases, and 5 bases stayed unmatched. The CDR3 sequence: CASSLRGRTDEQFF. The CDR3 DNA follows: TGTGCCAGCAGCTTGCGCGGGAGGACGGATGAGCAGTTCTTC.

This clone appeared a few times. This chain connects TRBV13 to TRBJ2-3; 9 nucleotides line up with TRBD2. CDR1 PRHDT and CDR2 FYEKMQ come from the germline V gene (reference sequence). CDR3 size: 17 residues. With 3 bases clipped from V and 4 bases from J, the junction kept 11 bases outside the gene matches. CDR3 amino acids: CASSFYGGGAWADTQYF. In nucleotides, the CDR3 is TGTGCCAGCAGCTTTTATGGCGGGGGGGCCTGGGCAGATACGCAGTATTTT.

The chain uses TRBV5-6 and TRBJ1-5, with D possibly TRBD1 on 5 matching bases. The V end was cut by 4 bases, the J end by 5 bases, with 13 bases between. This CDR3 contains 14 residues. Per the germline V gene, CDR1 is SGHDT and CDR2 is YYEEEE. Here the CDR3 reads CASSPWGEHQPQHF. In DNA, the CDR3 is TGTGCCAGCAGCCCCTGGGGGGAGCATCAGCCCCAGCATTTT.

The CDR3 DNA follows: TGCGCCAGCAGCAACAGGGGAGGATATGGCTACACCTTC. Its translation: CASSNRGGYGYTF. The rearrangement links TRBV5-1 to TRBJ1-2, with TRBD1 matching 7 bases. With 4 bases clipped from V and 5 bases from J, the junction kept 5 bases outside the gene matches. The CDR3 totals 13 residues. CDR1 is SGHRS, CDR2 YFSETQ, per germline.

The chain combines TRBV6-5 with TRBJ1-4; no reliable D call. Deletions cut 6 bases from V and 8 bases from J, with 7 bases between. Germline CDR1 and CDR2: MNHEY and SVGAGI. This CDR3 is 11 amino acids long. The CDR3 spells CASRSQEKLFF. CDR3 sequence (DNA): TGTGCCAGCAGAAGTCAGGAAAAACTGTTTTTT.

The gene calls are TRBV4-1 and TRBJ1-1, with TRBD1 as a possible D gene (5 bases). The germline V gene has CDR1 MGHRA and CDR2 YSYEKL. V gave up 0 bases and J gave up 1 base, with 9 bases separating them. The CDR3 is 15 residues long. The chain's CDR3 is CASSQEWQGNTEAFF. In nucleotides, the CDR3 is TGCGCCAGCAGCCAAGAGTGGCAGGGGAACACTGAAGCTTTCTTT.

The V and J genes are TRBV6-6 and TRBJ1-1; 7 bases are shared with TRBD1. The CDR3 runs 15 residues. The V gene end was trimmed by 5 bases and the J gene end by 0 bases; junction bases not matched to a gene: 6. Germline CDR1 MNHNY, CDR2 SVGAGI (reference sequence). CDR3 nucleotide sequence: TGTGCCAGCAGTACTCGGGGACAGCTGAACACTGAAGCTTTCTTT. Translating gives CASSTRGQLNTEAFF.

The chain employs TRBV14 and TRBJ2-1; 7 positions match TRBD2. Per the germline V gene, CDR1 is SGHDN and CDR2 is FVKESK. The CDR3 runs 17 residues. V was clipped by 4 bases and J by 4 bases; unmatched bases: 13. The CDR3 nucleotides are TGTGCCAGCAGCCGTAGCGGGCAAGACGCCGTGTACAATGAGCAGTTCTTC. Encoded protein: CASSRSGQDAVYNEQFF.

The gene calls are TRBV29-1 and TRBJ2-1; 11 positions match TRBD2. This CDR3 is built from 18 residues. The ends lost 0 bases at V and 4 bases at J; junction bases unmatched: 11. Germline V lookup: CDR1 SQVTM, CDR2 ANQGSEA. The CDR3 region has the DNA TGCAGCGTTGAAGATCCCAAATCGACTAGCGGGGTTTACAATGAGCAGTTCTTC. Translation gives CSVEDPKSTSGVYNEQFF.

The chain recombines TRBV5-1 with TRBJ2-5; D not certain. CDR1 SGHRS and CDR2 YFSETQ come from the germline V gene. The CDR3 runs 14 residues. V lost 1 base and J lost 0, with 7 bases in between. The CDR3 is CASSLKRYQETQYF. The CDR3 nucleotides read TGCGCCAGCAGCTTGAAACGGTACCAAGAGACCCAGTACTTC.

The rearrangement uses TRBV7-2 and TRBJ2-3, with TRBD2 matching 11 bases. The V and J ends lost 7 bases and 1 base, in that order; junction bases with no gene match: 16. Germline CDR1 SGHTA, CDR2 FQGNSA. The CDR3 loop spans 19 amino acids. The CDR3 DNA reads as TGTGCCAGCATCCTCAATTGGGGGCTAGCGGGAGGAGGCACAGATACGCAGTATTTT. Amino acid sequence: CASILNWGLAGGGTDTQYF.

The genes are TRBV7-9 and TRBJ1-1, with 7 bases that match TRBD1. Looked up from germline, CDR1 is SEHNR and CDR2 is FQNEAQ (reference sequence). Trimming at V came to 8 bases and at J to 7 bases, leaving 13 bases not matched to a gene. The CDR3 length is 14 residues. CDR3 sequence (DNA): TGTGCCAGCTCCATCGGGCAGGGGGTGGGTGAAGCTTTCTTT. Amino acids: CASSIGQGVGEAFF.

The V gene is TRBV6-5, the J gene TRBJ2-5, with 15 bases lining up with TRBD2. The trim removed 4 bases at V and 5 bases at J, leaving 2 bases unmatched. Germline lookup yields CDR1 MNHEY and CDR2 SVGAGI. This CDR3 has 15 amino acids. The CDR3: CASSSGTSGGETQYF. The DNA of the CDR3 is TGTGCCAGCAGTTCCGGGACTAGCGGGGGGGAGACCCAGTACTTC.

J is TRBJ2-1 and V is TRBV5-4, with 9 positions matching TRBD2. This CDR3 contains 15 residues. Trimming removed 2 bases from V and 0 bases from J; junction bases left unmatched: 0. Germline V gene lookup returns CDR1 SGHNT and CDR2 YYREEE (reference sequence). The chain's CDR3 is CASSFSGSSYNEQFF. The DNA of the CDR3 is TGTGCCAGCAGCTTTAGCGGGAGCTCCTACAATGAGCAGTTCTTC.

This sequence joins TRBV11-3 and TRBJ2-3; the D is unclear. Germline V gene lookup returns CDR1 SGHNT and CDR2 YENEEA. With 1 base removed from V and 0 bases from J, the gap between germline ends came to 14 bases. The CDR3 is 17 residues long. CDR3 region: CASSLGGSLWSTDTQYF. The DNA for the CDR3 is TGTGCCAGCAGCTTAGGCGGATCCTTATGGAGCACAGATACGCAGTATTTT.

The CDR3 DNA reads as TGTGCCAGCAGCCGGGGGGGCTCCTACAATGAGCAGTTCTTC. It translates to CASSRGGSYNEQFF. This chain uses TRBV9 with TRBJ2-1; 8 bases align to TRBD2. CDR1 is SGDLS, CDR2 YYNGEE, per germline. Trimming took 4 bases from V and 0 from J; bases not matched to a gene: 0. The CDR3 totals 14 residues.

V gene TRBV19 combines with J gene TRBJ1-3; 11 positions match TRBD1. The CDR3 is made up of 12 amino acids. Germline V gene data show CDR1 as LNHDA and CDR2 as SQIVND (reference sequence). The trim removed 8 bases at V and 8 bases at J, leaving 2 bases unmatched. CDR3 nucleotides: TGTGCCAGTGGACAGGGGGCAGACACCATATATTTT. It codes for CASGQGADTIYF.

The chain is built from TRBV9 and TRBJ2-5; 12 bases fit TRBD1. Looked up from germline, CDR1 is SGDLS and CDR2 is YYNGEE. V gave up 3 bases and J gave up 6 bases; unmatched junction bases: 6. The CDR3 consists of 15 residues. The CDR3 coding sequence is TGTGCCAGCAGCGAGGGGACAGGGGGCATGAAGACCCAGTACTTC. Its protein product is CASSEGTGGMKTQYF.

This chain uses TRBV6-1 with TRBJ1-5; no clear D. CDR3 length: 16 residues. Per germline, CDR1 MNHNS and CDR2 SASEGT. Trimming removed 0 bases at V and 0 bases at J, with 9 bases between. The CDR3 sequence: CASSEARGVSNQPQHF. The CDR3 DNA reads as TGTGCCAGCAGTGAAGCACGGGGTGTTAGCAATCAGCCCCAGCATTTT.

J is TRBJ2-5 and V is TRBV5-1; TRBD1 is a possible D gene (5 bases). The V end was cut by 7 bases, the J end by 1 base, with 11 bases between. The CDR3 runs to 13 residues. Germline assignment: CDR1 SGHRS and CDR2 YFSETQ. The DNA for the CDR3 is TGCGCCAGCTGCGATAGGGGCCAAGAGACCCAGTACTTC. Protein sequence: CASCDRGQETQYF.

CDR3 DNA sequence: TGTGCCACCGCCGCGGCCATGAACACTGAAGCTTTCTTT. This sequence encodes CATAAAMNTEAFF. The chain couples TRBV27 to TRBJ1-1; D is unresolved. The CDR3 runs 13 residues. Germline lookup yields CDR1 MNHEY and CDR2 SMNVEV (reference sequence). V lost 10 bases, J lost 0 bases, and 12 bases lay in between.

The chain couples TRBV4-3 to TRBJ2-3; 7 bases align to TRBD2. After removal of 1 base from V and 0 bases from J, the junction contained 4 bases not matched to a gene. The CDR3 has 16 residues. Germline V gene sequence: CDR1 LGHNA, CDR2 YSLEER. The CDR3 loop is CASSQAARGSTDTQYF. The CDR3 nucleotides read TGCGCCAGCAGCCAAGCGGCGCGGGGGAGCACAGATACGCAGTATTTT.

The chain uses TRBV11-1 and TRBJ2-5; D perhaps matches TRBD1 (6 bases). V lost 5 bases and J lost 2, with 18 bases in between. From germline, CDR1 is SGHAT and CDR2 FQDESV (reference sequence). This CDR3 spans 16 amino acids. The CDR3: CASSATRDKTQETQYF. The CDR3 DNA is TGTGCCAGCAGCGCCACCCGGGACAAGACGCAAGAGACCCAGTACTTC. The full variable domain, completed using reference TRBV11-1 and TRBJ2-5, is EAEVAQSPRYKITEKSQAVAFWCDPISGHATLYWYRQILGQGPELLVQFQDESVVDDSQLPKDRFSAERLKGVDSTLKIQPAELGDSAMYLCASSATRDKTQETQYFGPGTRLLVL.

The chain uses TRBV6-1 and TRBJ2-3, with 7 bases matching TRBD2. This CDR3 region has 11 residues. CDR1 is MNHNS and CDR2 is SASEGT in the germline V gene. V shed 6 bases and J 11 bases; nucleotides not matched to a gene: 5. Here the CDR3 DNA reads TGTGCCAGCAGGATCCCGGGAGGGCAGTATTTT. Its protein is CASRIPGGQYF.

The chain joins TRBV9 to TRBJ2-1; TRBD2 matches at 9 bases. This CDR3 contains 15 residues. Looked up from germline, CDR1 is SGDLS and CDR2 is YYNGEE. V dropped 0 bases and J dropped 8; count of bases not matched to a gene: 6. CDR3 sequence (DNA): TGTGCCAGCAGCGTAGATAGCGGGAGTAGGGATGAGCAGTTCTTC. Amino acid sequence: CASSVDSGSRDEQFF.

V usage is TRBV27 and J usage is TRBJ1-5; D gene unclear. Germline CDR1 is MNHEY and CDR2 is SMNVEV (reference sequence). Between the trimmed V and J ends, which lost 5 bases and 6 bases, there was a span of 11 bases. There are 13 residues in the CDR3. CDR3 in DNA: TGTGCCAGCAGTCCCGACATGGGTCAGCCCCAGCATTTT. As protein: CASSPDMGQPQHF.

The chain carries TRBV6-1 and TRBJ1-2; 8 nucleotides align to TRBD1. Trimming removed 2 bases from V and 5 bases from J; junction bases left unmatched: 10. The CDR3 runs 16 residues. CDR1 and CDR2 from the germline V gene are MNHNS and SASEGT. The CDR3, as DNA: TGTGCCAGCAGTGAATGGGCAGGGGGCAGTCCTTATGGCTACACCTTC. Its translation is CASSEWAGGSPYGYTF.

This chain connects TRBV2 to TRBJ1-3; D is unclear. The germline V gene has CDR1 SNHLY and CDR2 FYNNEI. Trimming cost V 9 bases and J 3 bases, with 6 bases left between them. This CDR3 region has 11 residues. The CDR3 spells CARAGGNTIYF. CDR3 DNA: TGTGCCAGGGCGGGTGGAAACACCATATATTTT.

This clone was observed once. This chain's CDR3 is CASSESGDRGPNEQFF. CDR3 coding DNA: TGTGCCAGCAGTGAATCTGGGGACAGGGGGCCGAATGAGCAGTTCTTC. The genes are TRBV2 and TRBJ2-1, with 12 bases matching TRBD1. Trimming took 2 bases from V and 7 from J; bases not matched to a gene: 6. This CDR3 has 16 amino acids. The germline gives CDR1 SNHLY, CDR2 FYNNEI. Using reference TRBV2 and TRBJ2-1 for the parts outside the CDR3, the full variable domain is EPEVTQTPSHQVTQMGQEVILRCVPISNHLYFYWYRQILGQKVEFLVSFYNNEISEKSEIFDDQFSVERPDGSNFTLKIRSTKLEDSAMYFCASSESGDRGPNEQFFGPGTRLTVL.